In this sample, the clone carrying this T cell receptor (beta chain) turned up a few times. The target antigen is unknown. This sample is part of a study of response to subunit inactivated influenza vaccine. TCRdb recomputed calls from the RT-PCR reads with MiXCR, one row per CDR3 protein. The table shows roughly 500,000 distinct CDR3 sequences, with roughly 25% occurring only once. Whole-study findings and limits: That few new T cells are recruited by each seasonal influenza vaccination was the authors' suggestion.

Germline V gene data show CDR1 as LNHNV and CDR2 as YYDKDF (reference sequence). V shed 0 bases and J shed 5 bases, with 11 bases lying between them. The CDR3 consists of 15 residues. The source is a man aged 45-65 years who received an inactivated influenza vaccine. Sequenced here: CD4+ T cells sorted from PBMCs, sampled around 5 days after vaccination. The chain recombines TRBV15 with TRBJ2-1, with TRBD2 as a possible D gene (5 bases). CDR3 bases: TGTGCCACCAGCAGAGATGTGGCGGGTGACAATGAGCAGTTCTTC. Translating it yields CATSRDVAGDNEQFF.